These 17 T cell receptor beta chains were all obtained from the same sample, sequenced in a study of blood T cell repertoires in COVID-19. Measured with immunoSEQ multiplex PCR; TCRdb has only the in-frame clones, and not every one. The sample lists 90,000 or so clones; 65% to 90% were seen once. The specimen was peripheral blood. Receptors originate from a man aged 55 to 69 with acute or convalescent COVID-19.

The rearrangement links TRBV2 to TRBJ1-2; 7 bases are a match to TRBD1. Germline CDR1 and CDR2: SNHLY and FYNNEI. This CDR3 has 14 residues. V lost 2 bases, J lost 6 bases, and 6 bases stayed unmatched. CDR3 in amino acids: CASSESRQGDGYTF. CDR3 nucleotides: TGTGCCAGCAGTGAATCGAGACAGGGAGATGGCTACACCTTC.

The J gene is TRBJ2-7, the V gene TRBV10-3; possible D gene TRBD2, 6 bases. Trimming took off 6 bases at V and 2 bases at J, with 23 bases between the two ends. This CDR3 has 17 amino acids. Germline CDR1 is ENHRY and CDR2 is SYGVKD. CDR3 DNA: TGTGCCATCAGCGATCCGGGACTCGCACTTTTAACCTACGAGCAGTACTTC. This codes for CAISDPGLALLTYEQYF.

The chain is built from TRBV7-8 and TRBJ2-1, with TRBD2 matching over 10 bases. V trimming: 3 bases; J trimming: 5 bases; junction bases outside the gene matches: 1. Germline assignment: CDR1 SGHVS and CDR2 FQNEAQ. The CDR3 extends over 14 amino acids. In nucleotides, the CDR3 is TGTGCCAGCAGCTTCGGACTAGCGGACAATGAGCAGTTCTTC. It translates to CASSFGLADNEQFF.

The rearrangement joins TRBV21-1 to TRBJ2-5; TRBD2, the table's D call, lacks a check against the DNA. TRBV21-1 is a recognized pseudogene. This CDR3 is built from 13 residues. The CDR3, as DNA: TGTGCCAGCAGCAGCGGGAGAGGAGAGACCCAGTACTTC. Protein: CASSSGRGETQYF.

The CDR3 here is CASTPLGGASPLHF. The CDR3 DNA reads TGCGCCAGCACACCCCTGGGGGGAGCTTCACCCCTCCACTTT. The rearrangement links TRBV5-1 to TRBJ1-6; possible D gene TRBD1, 5 bases. The CDR3 has 14 residues. Trimming cost V 6 bases and J 9 bases, with 16 bases left between them. CDR1 is SGHRS and CDR2 is YFSETQ in the germline V gene.

This clone has a single count. The rearrangement joins TRBV5-5 to TRBJ2-2, with TRBD2 identical over 12 bases. The CDR3 consists of 15 residues. CDR1 is SGHKS and CDR2 is YYEKEE in the germline V gene (reference sequence). The V segment lost 5 bases and the J segment 5 bases; nucleotides outside the gene matches: 4. The CDR3 DNA is TGTGCCAGCAGGCCTACTAGCGGGGGGACCGGGGAGCTGTTTTTT. This encodes CASRPTSGGTGELFF.

V gene TRBV7-6 combines with J gene TRBJ2-1, with D perhaps TRBD2 (6 bases). This CDR3 is 14 amino acids long. Trimming took 4 bases from V and 6 from J, leaving 13 bases between them. The germline V gene encodes CDR1 SGHVS and CDR2 FNYEAQ. CDR3 nucleotides: TGTGCCAGCAGCTCAGGAGGGGTACGCAATGAGCAGTTCTTC. Its protein is CASSSGGVRNEQFF. Complete variable domain (other parts from reference TRBV7-6 and TRBJ2-1): GAGVSQSPRYKVTKRGQDVALRCDPISGHVSLYWYRQALGQGPEFLTYFNYEAQQDKSGLPNDRFSAERPEGSISTLTIQRTEQRDSAMYRCASSSGGVRNEQFFGPGTRLTVL.

The J gene is TRBJ2-3, the V gene TRBV7-6, with a tentative D call TRBD1 (6 bases). CDR1 SGHVS and CDR2 FNYEAQ come from the germline V gene. Trimming took off 5 bases at V and 2 bases at J, with 14 bases between the two ends. The CDR3 is 15 amino acids. This CDR3 is CASSPGVSDTDTQYF. The CDR3, as DNA: TGTGCCAGCAGCCCAGGGGTCAGTGACACAGATACGCAGTATTTT. Combining the CDR3 with reference TRBV7-6 and TRBJ2-3 gives the whole variable domain GAGVSQSPRYKVTKRGQDVALRCDPISGHVSLYWYRQALGQGPEFLTYFNYEAQQDKSGLPNDRFSAERPEGSISTLTIQRTEQRDSAMYRCASSPGVSDTDTQYFGPGTRLTVL.

The chain is built from TRBV6-5 and TRBJ2-3; perhaps TRBD1 as D (6 bases). The length of the CDR3 is 15 residues. Germline CDR1 and CDR2: MNHEY and SVGAGI. Trimming shortened V by 7 bases and J by 0 bases, and 14 bases separated the two germline ends. CDR3 residues: CASNPGTPSTDTQYF. The CDR3 nucleotides are TGTGCCAGCAACCCGGGGACACCTAGCACAGATACGCAGTATTTT.

J is TRBJ2-1 and V is TRBV3-1 (or the pseudogene TRBV3-2); D perhaps matches TRBD2 (5 bases). This CDR3 region has 11 residues. Germline lookup yields CDR1 LGHDT and CDR2 YNNKEL (reference sequence). Trimming pared 3 bases from V and 8 bases from J, leaving 5 bases between. The CDR3 protein is CASSQRDEQFF. The CDR3 coding sequence is TGTGCCAGCAGCCAGAGGGATGAGCAGTTCTTC.

This clone appeared a few times. The V and J genes are TRBV9 and TRBJ1-2; no clear D. Trimming cost V 4 bases and J 6 bases, with 16 bases left between them. The CDR3 length is 14 residues. CDR1 is SGDLS, CDR2 YYNGEE, per germline. CDR3 DNA sequence: TGTGCCAGCAGCATCCGACACCTAAAGGATGGCTACACCTTC. This encodes CASSIRHLKDGYTF.

The chain links TRBV11-1 to TRBJ2-7, with 12 bases that match TRBD1. Per germline, CDR1 SGHAT and CDR2 FQDESV (reference sequence). The V gene end was trimmed by 5 bases and the J gene end by 7 bases; junction bases not matched to a gene: 9. The CDR3 is 15 residues long. The DNA for the CDR3 is TGTGCCAGCAGCCCCTCGGGGACAGGGGGCGGAGAGCAGTACTTC. This encodes CASSPSGTGGGEQYF.

This chain links TRBV7-2 with TRBJ1-1; D perhaps matches TRBD1 (6 bases). From germline, CDR1 is SGHTA and CDR2 FQGNSA. The CDR3 is made up of 14 amino acids. Trimming took 5 bases from V and 0 from J, leaving 10 bases between them. DNA of the CDR3: TGTGCCAGCAGCGCGGACAGCCTGAACACTGAAGCTTTCTTT. Translated, it gives CASSADSLNTEAFF.

The chain uses TRBV5-1 and TRBJ2-5; D uncertain. The CDR3 totals 13 residues. CDR1 SGHRS and CDR2 YFSETQ come from the germline V gene. V was pared by 0 bases and J by 2 bases, with 5 bases between. As DNA, the CDR3 is TGCGCCAGCAGCTTGGTACTGCAAGAGACCCAGTACTTC. This sequence encodes CASSLVLQETQYF.

V usage is TRBV4-2 and J usage is TRBJ1-4; unclear D gene. This CDR3 has 16 amino acids. Looked up from germline, CDR1 is LGHNA and CDR2 is YNFKEQ. Trimming shortened V by 0 bases and J by 8 bases, and 16 bases separated the two germline ends. This CDR3 reads CASSQDPAGVYEKLFF. CDR3 nucleotides: TGTGCCAGCAGCCAAGACCCCGCGGGTGTTTACGAAAAACTGTTTTTT.

Many counts were recorded for this clone. This chain links TRBV7-2 with TRBJ2-2; 10 positions match TRBD2. V shed 4 bases and J 7 bases; nucleotides not matched to a gene: 6. The CDR3 covers 15 residues. Germline assignment: CDR1 SGHTA and CDR2 FQGNSA. The CDR3 sequence is CASSSSGGVGGELFF. In DNA form, the CDR3 reads TGTGCCAGCAGCTCCAGCGGGGGGGTTGGCGGGGAGCTGTTTTTT.

The V and J genes are TRBV5-8 and TRBJ1-1; TRBD1 is a possible D gene (5 bases). CDR1 and CDR2 (germline): SGHTS, YDEGEE. CDR3 length: 14 residues. V was pared by 4 bases and J by 1 base, with 11 bases between. In DNA, the CDR3 is TGTGCCAGCAGCGTTTATAGGGGGAACACTGAAGCTTTCTTT. Encoded protein: CASSVYRGNTEAFF.